The rows below give T cell receptor beta chains drawn from one sample of a study of blood T cell repertoires in COVID-19. Produced via immunoSEQ multiplex PCR; TCRdb's table is partial and in-frame only. Of about 120,000 clones in the sample, roughly 80% are singletons; the top ten hold about 10%. The sequencing sample was made of peripheral blood. All receptors derive from a human donor in a cohort sampled during active COVID-19. The CDR3 runs from the conserved cysteine through the conserved F or W. The D gene is left open where the match is weak. Clone size, where shown, is once, few, many, or a class for clones that have expanded.

clone size	J gene	D gene	V gene	CDR3 protein	CDR3 DNA
-	TRBJ1-5	-	TRBV19	CASNRGNQPQHF	TGTGCCAGTAACAGGGGCAATCAGCCCCAGCATTTT
-	TRBJ2-7	-	TRBV5-1	CASSTGDNRNNYEQYF	TGCGCCAGCAGCACCGGGGACAATAGAAACAACTACGAGCAGTACTTC
-	TRBJ1-2	-	TRBV18	CASSPFSDYGYTF	TGTGCCAGCTCACCTTTCTCAGACTATGGCTACACCTTC
-	TRBJ1-1	TRBD1	TRBV10-3	CAISGNHGQGNTEAFF	TGTGCCATCAGTGGGAATCATGGACAGGGGAACACTGAAGCTTTCTTT
-	TRBJ1-2	TRBD1	TRBV24-1	CATSDRDRGREGYTF	TGTGCCACCAGTGATCGGGACAGGGGGCGAGAGGGCTACACCTTC
-	TRBJ1-4	TRBD1	TRBV9	CASSVGEEPGGEKLFF	TGTGCCAGCAGCGTAGGGGAGGAACCAGGGGGGGAAAAACTGTTTTTT
-	TRBJ2-7	TRBD2	TRBV5-5	CASSIRGGDEQYF	TGTGCCAGCAGCATTCGGGGGGGCGACGAGCAGTACTTC
-	TRBJ2-7	-	TRBV19	CASILCGVVGYEQYF	TGTGCCAGTATACTTTGCGGGGTTGTCGGGTACGAGCAGTACTTC
few	TRBJ2-1	TRBD1	TRBV9	CASSVGGQGRWNEQFF	TGTGCCAGCAGCGTAGGGGGACAGGGACGATGGAATGAGCAGTTCTTC
few	TRBJ1-5	-	TRBV27	CASSLRRDTNQPQHF	TGTGCCAGCAGCCTGCGTCGGGACACCAATCAGCCCCAGCATTTT
-	TRBJ2-3	-	TRBV7-8	CASSTRYRASFSTDTQYF	TGTGCCAGCAGCACACGCTACAGGGCTAGTTTTAGCACAGATACGCAGTATTTT
-	TRBJ1-1	-	TRBV4-3	CASSQPAGSGTEAFF	TGCGCCAGCAGCCAACCAGCGGGATCGGGCACTGAAGCTTTCTTT
-	TRBJ2-7	-	TRBV5-4	CASSPGLSHYEQYF	TGTGCCAGCAGCCCGGGACTCAGCCACTACGAGCAGTACTTC
-	TRBJ2-5	TRBD2	TRBV7-2	CASSLGLAEGQETQYF	TGTGCCAGCAGCTTGGGACTAGCGGAGGGACAAGAGACCCAGTACTTC
-	TRBJ2-3	-	TRBV15	CATSSEFRQSTDTQYF	TGTGCCACCAGCAGTGAGTTTCGACAGAGCACAGATACGCAGTATTTT
-	TRBJ1-6	-	TRBV11-2	CASSASGSQFSNSPLHF	TGTGCCAGCAGCGCCTCCGGGAGCCAGTTTAGTAATTCACCCCTCCACTTT
-	TRBJ2-3	-	TRBV7-8	CASTAGTQTDTQYF	TGTGCCAGCACCGCCGGGACACAAACAGATACGCAGTATTTT
-	TRBJ2-7	TRBD1	TRBV5-8	CASSGSGTGVQYF	TGTGCCAGCAGCGGATCCGGGACAGGGGTACAGTACTTC
-	TRBJ2-7	-	TRBV9	CASSVALGEVEYF	TGTGCCAGCAGCGTAGCTCTAGGTGAGGTAGAGTACTTC
-	TRBJ2-7	TRBD2	TRBV3-1/TRBV3-2	CASSQAGLAGAEQYF	TGTGCCAGCAGCCAAGCCGGACTAGCGGGAGCTGAGCAGTACTTC
few	TRBJ2-7	TRBD1	TRBV7-2	CASSLAGTGGYEQYF	TGTGCCAGCAGCTTAGCAGGGACAGGGGGCTACGAGCAGTACTTC
-	TRBJ1-5	-	TRBV9	CASSATPGNQPQHF	TGTGCCAGCAGCGCGACACCTGGCAATCAGCCCCAGCATTTT
-	TRBJ1-4	-	TRBV19	CASSIPGANEKLFF	TGTGCCAGTAGTATTCCCGGGGCTAATGAAAAACTGTTTTTT
once	TRBJ2-3	-	TRBV12-3/TRBV12-4	CACQGSITDTQYF	TGTGCCTGCCAGGGGAGCATTACAGATACGCAGTATTTT
-	TRBJ2-1	-	TRBV6-6	CASTYGGDNQNEQFF	TGTGCCAGCACCTACGGAGGGGATAATCAGAATGAGCAGTTCTTC
-	TRBJ1-5	-	TRBV30	CAWSVRQADNQPQHF	TGTGCCTGGAGTGTACGACAGGCGGACAATCAGCCCCAGCATTTT
-	TRBJ1-4	-	TRBV11-3	CASSQTRGGEKLFF	TGTGCCAGCAGCCAGACCAGGGGCGGCGAAAAACTGTTTTTT
once	TRBJ2-3	-	TRBV2	CASRRGESTDTQYF	TGTGCCAGCAGAAGGGGCGAAAGCACAGATACGCAGTATTTT
-	TRBJ2-6	-	TRBV6-5	CASRNSGRGANVLTF	TGTGCCAGCAGAAACTCAGGGCGCGGGGCCAACGTCCTGACTTTC
-	TRBJ2-1	-	TRBV15	CATSEMRRASYNEQFF	TGTGCCACCAGCGAGATGAGGCGGGCCTCCTACAATGAGCAGTTCTTC
-	TRBJ2-7	-	TRBV12-3/TRBV12-4	CASRGGLYEQYF	TGTGCCAGCAGAGGCGGGCTATACGAGCAGTACTTC
-	TRBJ1-1	-	TRBV6-6	CASSYADATEAFF	TGTGCCAGCAGTTATGCCGATGCCACAGAAGCTTTCTTT
-	TRBJ2-1	TRBD1	TRBV19	CASSSGQSYNEQFF	TGTGCCAGTAGTTCGGGACAGTCCTACAATGAGCAGTTCTTC
-	TRBJ2-7	TRBD1	TRBV27	CASSPFRSGGASYEQYF	TGTGCCAGCAGTCCCTTTCGGTCAGGGGGCGCCAGCTACGAGCAGTACTTC
-	TRBJ1-2	-	TRBV7-2	CASSLDGEGSNGYTF	TGTGCCAGCAGCTTAGATGGGGAAGGGAGTAATGGCTACACCTTC
-	TRBJ1-2	-	TRBV3-1/TRBV3-2	CASSQDAAGLANYGYTF	TGTGCCAGCAGCCAAGATGCAGCAGGGTTAGCTAACTATGGCTACACCTTC
-	TRBJ2-7	TRBD1	TRBV6-5	CASRPTGTGVGEQYF	TGTGCCAGCAGGCCCACGGGGACAGGGGTTGGCGAGCAGTACTTC
-	TRBJ1-1	TRBD1	TRBV15	CASNRGVMNTEAFF	TGTGCCTCTAACAGGGGGGTGATGAACACTGAAGCTTTCTTT
-	TRBJ1-6	TRBD1	TRBV5-1	CASSRAVTGINSPLHF	TGCGCCAGCAGCCGGGCAGTGACAGGGATTAATTCACCCCTCCACTTT
-	TRBJ2-7	-	TRBV2	CASSEGQSYEQYF	TGTGCCAGCAGTGAAGGACAGTCCTACGAGCAGTACTTC
-	TRBJ2-3	TRBD2	TRBV7-3	CASSSGLAGADTQYF	TGTGCCAGCAGCTCAGGACTAGCGGGAGCAGATACGCAGTATTTT
once	TRBJ1-2	TRBD1	TRBV4-3	CASSRGTGGRQSYGYTF	TGCGCCAGCAGCCGAGGGACAGGGGGGCGGCAATCCTATGGCTACACCTTC
-	TRBJ2-7	TRBD1	TRBV6-2/TRBV6-3	CASSYSGQVYEQYF	TGTGCCAGCAGTTACTCGGGACAGGTCTACGAGCAGTACTTC
-	TRBJ1-1	-	TRBV29-1	CSVDGGGRGYEAFF	TGCAGCGTTGATGGCGGGGGAAGGGGGTATGAAGCTTTCTTT
-	TRBJ2-1	TRBD1	TRBV4-1	CASSLGQFSYNEQFF	TGCGCCAGCAGCCTGGGACAGTTTTCTTACAATGAGCAGTTCTTC
-	TRBJ2-7	-	TRBV28	CASTLRGYEQYF	TGTGCCAGCACCCTCCGGGGCTACGAGCAGTACTTC
-	TRBJ2-7	-	TRBV19	CASSRGPSYEQYF	TGTGCCAGTAGTAGGGGGCCCTCCTACGAGCAGTACTTC
-	TRBJ1-5	-	TRBV5-5	CASSLAVTSGQPQHF	TGTGCCAGCAGCTTGGCCGTGACCTCGGGTCAGCCCCAGCATTTT
-	TRBJ1-5	TRBD1	TRBV28	CASRTATGGGLQPQHF	TGTGCCAGCAGGACGGCGACAGGGGGTGGACTTCAGCCCCAGCATTTT
-	TRBJ2-7	TRBD1	TRBV5-5	CASSLETGAQYEQYF	TGTGCCAGCAGCTTGGAGACAGGGGCTCAGTACGAGCAGTACTTC
-	TRBJ2-7	-	TRBV25-1	CASRGPTPFEQYF	TGTGCCAGCAGGGGCCCAACCCCTTTCGAGCAGTACTTC